This T cell receptor beta chain was sequenced in a study of CXCR3-negative and CXCR3-positive naive CD8 T cells. Findings and limits, study-wide: Naive cells used TRBV-TRBJ genes in much the same way whether CXCR3-negative or CXCR3-positive; memory cells did not. CXCR3-expressing naive cells carried TRB CDR3s more hydrophobic than those of CXCR3-negative naive cells. Partially decreased CXCR3 expression was recorded after cryopreservation, and fresh PBMCs were used in most assays. Both naive subsets had comparably high diversity; memory CD8+ cells much lower.

Germline values: CDR1 SGHDN, CDR2 FVKESK. CDR3 length: 13 residues. Through 5' RACE with UMI labels, the TRB cDNA libraries were prepared. After re-calling the 5' RACE reads, TCRdb lists one entry per CDR3 protein, DNA absent. There are 75,000 to 100,000 distinct CDR3 sequences in the sample, with roughly 0.8% held by the top ten. About this clonotype itself: Antigen unknown.

A CD45RO-CCR7+CD27+CD95- phenotype identified naive CD8+ T cells. The TCR was taken from a human donor in good health. Some clones in this sample may be carry-over from other donors' samples. The chain links TRBV14 to TRBJ2-7; TCRdb's D call, TRBD1, is unchecked because there is no DNA. Material for sequencing was naive CXCR3+ CD8+ T cells from blood. The subset is: CD45RO-CCR7+CD27+CD95- naive CD8+ T cells expressing CXCR3 (TNR3+). CDR3 loop: CASSQGGDYEQYF.